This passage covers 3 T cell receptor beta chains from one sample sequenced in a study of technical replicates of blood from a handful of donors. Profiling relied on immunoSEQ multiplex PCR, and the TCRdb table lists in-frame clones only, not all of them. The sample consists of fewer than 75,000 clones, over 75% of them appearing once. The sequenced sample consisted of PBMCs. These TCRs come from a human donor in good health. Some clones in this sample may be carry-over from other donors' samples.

CDR3 in DNA: TGTGCCAGCAGCGTAGAAGGGGCTCCCGGGAGAGATACGCAGTATTTT. This encodes CASSVEGAPGRDTQYF. The chain carries TRBV9 and TRBJ2-3; possibly TRBD2 for D (6 bases). The V end lost 0 bases, the J end lost 5 bases, and 16 bases lay between the germline ends. Germline values: CDR1 SGDLS, CDR2 YYNGEE. The CDR3 totals 16 residues.

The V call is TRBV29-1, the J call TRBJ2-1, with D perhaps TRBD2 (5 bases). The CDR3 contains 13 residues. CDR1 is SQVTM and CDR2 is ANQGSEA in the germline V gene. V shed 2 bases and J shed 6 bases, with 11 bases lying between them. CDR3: CSVELSEGNEQFF. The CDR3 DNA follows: TGCAGCGTTGAACTGTCCGAGGGCAATGAGCAGTTCTTC.

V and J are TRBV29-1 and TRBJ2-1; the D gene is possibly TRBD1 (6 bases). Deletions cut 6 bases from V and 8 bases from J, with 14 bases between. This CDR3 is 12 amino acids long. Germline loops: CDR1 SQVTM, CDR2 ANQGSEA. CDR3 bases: TGCAGCGTAAGGGACACACTGCATGAGCAGTTCTTC. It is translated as CSVRDTLHEQFF.